This TCR beta chain was identified during a study of CXCR3-negative and CXCR3-positive naive CD8 T cells. Its frequency marks this clonotype as medium-sized. The antigen is undetermined. Study outcomes and limitations: Higher TRB CDR3 hydrophobicity marked CXCR3-positive naive cells relative to CXCR3-negative naive cells.

Germline V gene lookup returns CDR1 MNHEY and CDR2 SVGAGI. The CDR3 length is 16 residues. Preparation of TRB cDNA libraries relied on 5' RACE carrying UMI labels. TCRdb re-called the 5' RACE reads and shows each CDR3 protein once, DNA omitted. This listing includes some 7,000 distinct CDR3 sequences. V gene TRBV6-5 combines with J gene TRBJ1-2; TCRdb's D gene call, TRBD1, goes unchecked for lack of DNA. Sequencing input: naive CXCR3+ CD8+ T cells from blood. Subset noted: CD45RO-CCR7+CD27+CD95- naive CD8+ T cells expressing CXCR3 (TNR3+). The receptor was derived from a human donor in good health. Some clones in this sample may be carry-over from other donors' samples. CDR3 protein: CASSYGPSGHYYGYTF.